These T cell receptor beta chains were read from a single sample in a study of shared clonotypes between healthy human individuals. Measured with immunoSEQ multiplex PCR; TCRdb has only the in-frame clones, and not every one. The sample carries fewer than 1 million clones, approximately 97% recorded once. Material for sequencing was naive CD8+ T cells sorted from blood. The receptors derive from a man aged 25-45 years in good health. CDR3s include the opening cysteine and the closing phenylalanine or tryptophan. Fields, in order: J gene, clone size, D gene, V gene, CDR3 DNA, CDR3 protein. D genes are given only for firm matches. For some rows the clone size is stated as once, few or many, or as a class when expanded; others skip it.

>TRBJ1-2|.|TRBD1|TRBV13
TGTGCCAGCAGCGCGAGGACAGGGTCGAATGGCTACACCTTC
CASSARTGSNGYTF
>TRBJ2-1|.|.|TRBV7-9
TGTGCCAGCAGCTTAGCTTCGGCACGCGCTTTCAATGAGCAGTTCTTC
CASSLASARAFNEQFF
>TRBJ2-5|.|.|TRBV14
TGTGCCAGCAGCCTACGGGGGGCCTGGGAGACCCAGTACTTC
CASSLRGAWETQYF
>TRBJ2-7|.|.|TRBV18
TGTGCCAGCTCATCTCAGGGCTACGAGCAGTACTTC
CASSSQGYEQYF
>TRBJ1-2|.|.|TRBV6-6
TGTGCCAGCAGCATGGGACCTCTATCGGGCTACACCTTC
CASSMGPLSGYTF
>TRBJ2-7|.|TRBD2|TRBV7-6
TGTGCCAGCAGCTTAGTTTCTAGCGGGGTCTACGAGCAGTACTTC
CASSLVSSGVYEQYF
>TRBJ2-7|few|.|TRBV27
TGTGCCAGCAGCCTAGGGGGATACGGCGACGAGCAGTACTTC
CASSLGGYGDEQYF
>TRBJ2-2|.|.|TRBV7-8
TGTGCCAGCAGCTTAGCGAAGAAAACCGGGGAGCTGTTTTTT
CASSLAKKTGELFF
>TRBJ2-1|.|TRBD1|TRBV7-9
TGTGCCAGCAGCGCGTCCGGGACAGTCCACTACAATGAGCAGTTCTTC
CASSASGTVHYNEQFF
>TRBJ2-1|.|TRBD2|TRBV29-1
TGCAGCGTTGGGCTAGCGGGAAACAATGAGCAGTTCTTC
CSVGLAGNNEQFF
>TRBJ2-5|once|TRBD2|TRBV27
TGTGCCAGCAGTTTAGTTTGGGGGGGAGAGACCCAGTACTTC
CASSLVWGGETQYF